Following are 9 T cell receptor beta chains from one sample sequenced in a study of blood T cell repertoires in COVID-19. Produced via immunoSEQ multiplex PCR; TCRdb's table is partial and in-frame only. This table has 220,000 or so clones, more than 85% appearing once. Sample: peripheral blood. These receptors came from a woman between 50 and 59 years old with COVID-19, enrolled during active disease.

The V gene is TRBV25-1, the J gene TRBJ2-2; 7 nucleotides match TRBD2. J lost 7 bases, V lost 6 bases, and 5 bases had no gene match. CDR1 is MGHDK and CDR2 is SYGVNS in the germline V gene. There are 13 residues in the CDR3. CDR3: CASSEIAGGELFF. DNA for the CDR3: TGTGCCAGCAGCGAAATAGCGGGCGGGGAGCTGTTTTTT.

The rearrangement joins TRBV12-3 or TRBV12-4 to TRBJ2-7; the D is unclear. The CDR3 sequence is 12 residues long. V lost 7 bases and J lost 0, with 7 bases in between. CDR3 amino acids: CASIFSSYEQYF. CDR3 coding DNA: TGTGCCAGCATTTTTAGCTCCTACGAGCAGTACTTC.

This chain links TRBV24-1 with TRBJ2-7; 7 bases match TRBD1. CDR1 is KGHDR, CDR2 SFDVKD, per germline. J was trimmed by 7 bases and V by 5 bases; bases with no gene match: 13. This CDR3 spans 15 amino acids. The DNA of the CDR3 is TGTGCCACCAGTGGGGCGACAGGGACCTCGGGTGAGCAGTACTTC. As protein: CATSGATGTSGEQYF.

The V call is TRBV5-1, the J call TRBJ1-4; D gene unclear. Germline assignment: CDR1 SGHRS and CDR2 YFSETQ. V was shortened by 2 bases and J by 7 bases, with 18 bases between the two germline ends. The CDR3 spans 16 residues. DNA for the CDR3: TGCGCCAGCAGCTTAGGAGGGCCCTCCTTGGGTGAAAAACTGTTTTTT. Translated, it gives CASSLGGPSLGEKLFF.

The chain uses TRBV9 and TRBJ2-3, with 7 positions matching TRBD2. CDR1 and CDR2 (germline): SGDLS, YYNGEE. The CDR3 length is 16 residues. After removal of 1 base from V and 5 bases from J, the junction contained 10 bases not matched to a gene. The CDR3 sequence: CASSVTGRGVGDTQYF. The DNA for the CDR3 is TGTGCCAGCAGCGTAACCGGTCGGGGGGTGGGAGATACGCAGTATTTT.

V gene TRBV25-1 combines with J gene TRBJ1-3; unclear D gene. Germline V lookup: CDR1 MGHDK, CDR2 SYGVNS. The CDR3 extends over 16 amino acids. Trimming stripped 1 base from V and 0 bases from J, with 10 bases between. CDR3 loop: CASSEWAGSSGNTIYF. The CDR3 DNA reads TGTGCCAGCAGTGAATGGGCGGGGAGCTCTGGAAACACCATATATTTT.

The chain is built from TRBV20-1 and TRBJ2-7, with D unresolved. CDR3 length: 9 residues. Looked up from germline, CDR1 is DFQATT and CDR2 is SNEGSKA (reference sequence). The V end lost 4 bases, the J end lost 4 bases, and 2 bases lay between the germline ends. The CDR3 nucleotides read TGCAGTGCTACATACGAGCAGTACGTC. This codes for CSATYEQYV.

V and J are TRBV18 and TRBJ2-7; D may be TRBD2 (6 bases). The germline CDR1 and CDR2 sequences are KGHSH and LQKENI. With 0 bases removed from V and 3 bases from J, the gap between germline ends came to 9 bases. The CDR3 loop spans 14 amino acids. For the CDR3, the DNA is TGTGCCAGCTCACCACCTGCGGGATACTACGAGCAGTACGTC. Its translation is CASSPPAGYYEQYV.

Remarks on this clone: At one end, the junction sequence differs from germline, possibly due to a read error. The chain links TRBV30 to TRBJ2-1, with a weak D call TRBD2 (5 bases). CDR1 is GTSNPN, CDR2 SVGIG, per germline (reference sequence). This CDR3 is built from 13 residues. CDR3 residues: CARSRGPLNEQFF. The DNA of the CDR3 is TGTGCCCGGAGCCGAGGGCCCCTCAATGAGCAGTTCTTC.